This T cell receptor (beta chain) emerged from a study of cytomegalovirus exposure and HLA in healthy donors (dated by TCRdb to about 2017). About the study as a whole: According to a later analysis, one platform produced both the 110 or so validation repertoires and the approximately 600 repertoires of the first cohort. A separate validation cohort of more than 100 different subjects was used in addition to the roughly 700-subject first cohort. The study combined high-throughput TCR immunosequencing, statistical association of individual TCRs with disease status, and machine learning to predict cytomegalovirus infection status. The study was designed to test whether signatures of past pathogen exposure could be identified by cataloging public T cell receptors.

The study at large found these results: Subsequent analysis determined that TCRs grouped into clusters in the first cohort also showed a tendency toward co-occurrence across the roughly 110 validation repertoires, and approximately 94% of cluster scores exceeded 0. The study gave a list of about 160 TCR beta chains associated with cytomegalovirus. The authors suggested that the approach could potentially be generalized to other disease states and immunological phenotypes. In vitro tests confirmed that a few of the cytomegalovirus-associated TCR beta chains recognize cytomegalovirus antigens. A later analysis lacked HLA typing for the validation cohort, so it scored co-occurrence in that cohort across all 110 or so repertoires. The classifier was reported to diagnose cytomegalovirus status with high specificity and sensitivity in both the original cohort and the validation cohort. Most TCR sequences were observed very rarely across donors, whereas some public TCRs were present in many individuals.

A word on this clone: Its target antigen remains unknown. No quality values exist for individual bases; no much larger clone is one base distant.

To prepare the library, the immunoSEQ multiplex PCR assay was applied. On the authors' methods: A statistical classification framework was built for diagnosing cytomegalovirus status from the catalog of TCR beta chain sequences. TCRdb retrieved this table from immuneACCESS and kept in-frame rearrangements only. Not all clones are present; in checked studies, unresolved V genes account for under half, and no reason is known for the remainder. The V and J calls and clone size were taken over from that table, and D and trimming were inferred from the DNA. Present in this sample are about 98,000 clones, less than 90% of which were seen just once. Of the sample, 6.3% falls within the top ten clones. Separate from the roughly 650-subject first cohort, the validation cohort of 90 to 150 subjects was the group to which the donors belonged. Sequences were obtained from PBMCs. The TCR sequence derives from a man aged 18 to 29 in good health and CMV-seropositive.

The CDR3 protein is CASSYPGTGGGYGYTF. The DNA sequence follows: TGTGCCAGCAGTTACCCCGGGACAGGGGGGGGCTATGGCTACACCTTC. The rearranged segments are TRBV6-5 and TRBJ1-2, and TRBD1 matches 11 of the central bases. The germline V gene encodes CDR1 MNHEY and CDR2 SVGAGI. At the junction V is shortened by 2 bases and J by 4 bases; bases outside the gene matches: 6. The CDR3 covers 16 residues, taking in both the cysteine and the phenylalanine. CDR3 DNA is the only sequence kept; it has 48 bases, read in frame from the first base.